This entry features one TCR beta chain sequence. V was pared by 0 bases and J by 7 bases, with 12 bases of the junction left unmatched. The CDR3 runs 16 residues. Germline CDR1 reads DFQATT; CDR2 reads SNEGSKA (reference sequence). TCRdb re-derived calls from the 5' RACE reads in MiXCR, one entry per CDR3 protein. The sample yields 90,000 to 100,000 distinct CDR3 sequences, roughly a sixth seen once. The data stem from a study of T cells of healthy individuals. The rearrangement joins TRBV20-1 to TRBJ2-1; TRBD2 agrees at 7 bases. The receptor was derived from a human donor in good health. The CDR3 spells CSARDPTEGLLNEQFF. In DNA, the CDR3 is TGCAGTGCTAGAGATCCGACGGAGGGACTATTAAATGAGCAGTTCTTC.